The entry below describes one T cell receptor beta chain. This sample is part of a study of blood T cell repertoires in COVID-19. The method was immunoSEQ multiplex PCR; TCRdb's version includes in-frame clones alone and lacks a portion of them. This sample has tens of thousands of clones; 88% occur once, and the top ten carry more than 9.5%. This CDR3 has 13 residues. In germline, CDR1 is WNHNN, CDR2 SYGVQD (reference sequence). V was shortened by 3 bases and J by 9 bases, with 12 bases between the two germline ends. Sequencing input: peripheral blood. The chain couples TRBV10-1 to TRBJ2-1; D might be TRBD2 (6 bases). The TCR comes from a human donor with active COVID-19. The donor label of this sample is uncertain. The CDR3 DNA reads TGCGCCAGCAGTGATTACTTGGAGGGTGAGCAGTTCTTC. Protein sequence: CASSDYLEGEQFF.